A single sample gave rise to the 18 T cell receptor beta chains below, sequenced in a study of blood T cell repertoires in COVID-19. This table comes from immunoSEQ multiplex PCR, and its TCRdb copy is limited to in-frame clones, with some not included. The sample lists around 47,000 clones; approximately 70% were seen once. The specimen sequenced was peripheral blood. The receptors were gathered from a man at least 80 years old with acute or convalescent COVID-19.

This CDR3 reads CSGQSYTGELFF. In DNA, the CDR3 is TGCAGCGGGCAATCCTACACCGGGGAGCTGTTTTTT. The chain carries TRBV29-1 and TRBJ2-2; D is undetermined. This CDR3 is built from 12 residues. CDR1 is SQVTM, CDR2 ANQGSEA, per germline. V was cut by 7 bases and J by 3 bases, with 9 bases left in between.

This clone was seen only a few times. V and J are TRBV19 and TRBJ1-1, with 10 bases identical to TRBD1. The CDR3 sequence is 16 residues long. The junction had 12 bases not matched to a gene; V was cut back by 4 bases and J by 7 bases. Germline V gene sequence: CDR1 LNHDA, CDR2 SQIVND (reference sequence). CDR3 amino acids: CASSRSRQGALSEAFF. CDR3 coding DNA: TGTGCCAGTAGTAGGTCTCGACAGGGGGCCCTGAGTGAAGCTTTCTTT.

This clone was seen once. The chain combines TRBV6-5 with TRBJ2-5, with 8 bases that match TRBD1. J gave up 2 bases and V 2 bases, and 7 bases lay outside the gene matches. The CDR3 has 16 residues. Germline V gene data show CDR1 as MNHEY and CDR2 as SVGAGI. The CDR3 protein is CASSYHGTGLQETQYF. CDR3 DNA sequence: TGTGCCAGCAGTTACCATGGGACAGGCTTACAAGAGACCCAGTACTTC.

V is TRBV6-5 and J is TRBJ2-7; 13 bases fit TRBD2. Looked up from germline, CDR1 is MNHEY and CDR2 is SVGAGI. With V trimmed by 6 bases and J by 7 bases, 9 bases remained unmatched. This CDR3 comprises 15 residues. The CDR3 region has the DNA TGTGCCAGCAGGCAAGGACTAGCGGGAGAAATGGAGCAGTACTTC. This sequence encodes CASRQGLAGEMEQYF.

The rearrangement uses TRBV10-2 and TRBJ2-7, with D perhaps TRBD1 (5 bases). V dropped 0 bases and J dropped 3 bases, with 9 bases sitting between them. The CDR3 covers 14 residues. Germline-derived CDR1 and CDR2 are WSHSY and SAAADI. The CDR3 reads CASSESIRGYEQYF. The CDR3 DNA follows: TGCGCCAGCAGTGAGTCGATTAGGGGCTACGAGCAGTACTTC.

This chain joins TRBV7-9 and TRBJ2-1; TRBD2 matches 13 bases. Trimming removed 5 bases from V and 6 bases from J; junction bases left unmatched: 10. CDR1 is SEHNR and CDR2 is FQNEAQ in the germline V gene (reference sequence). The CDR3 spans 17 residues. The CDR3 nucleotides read TGTGCCAGCAGCCCCCTCCAGACTAGCGGGAGGCCCAATGAGCAGTTCTTC. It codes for CASSPLQTSGRPNEQFF.

CDR3 DNA: TGTGCCAGCTCACGTCAACAGAATGAGCAGTTCTTC. It translates to CASSRQQNEQFF. The rearrangement links TRBV18 to TRBJ2-1, with no clear D. V was trimmed by 4 bases and J by 7 bases, leaving 8 bases between them. This CDR3 has 12 residues. The germline V gene has CDR1 KGHSH and CDR2 LQKENI.

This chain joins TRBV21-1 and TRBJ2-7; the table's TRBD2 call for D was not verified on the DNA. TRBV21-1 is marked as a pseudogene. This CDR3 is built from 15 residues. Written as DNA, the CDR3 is TGTGCCAGCAGCAAAGCCCCCGGGGGGGGTGGAGAGCAGTACTTC. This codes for CASSKAPGGGGEQYF.

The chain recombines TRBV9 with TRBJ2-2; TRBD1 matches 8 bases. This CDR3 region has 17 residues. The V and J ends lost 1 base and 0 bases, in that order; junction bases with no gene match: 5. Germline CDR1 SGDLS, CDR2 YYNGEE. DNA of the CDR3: TGTGCCAGCAGCGTAAGGGACAGGTTCGCGAACACCGGGGAGCTGTTTTTT. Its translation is CASSVRDRFANTGELFF.

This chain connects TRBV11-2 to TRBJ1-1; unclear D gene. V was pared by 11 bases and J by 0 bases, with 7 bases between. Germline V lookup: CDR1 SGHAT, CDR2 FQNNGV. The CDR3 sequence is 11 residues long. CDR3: CAPIMNTEAFF. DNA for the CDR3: TGTGCCCCTATTATGAACACTGAAGCTTTCTTT.

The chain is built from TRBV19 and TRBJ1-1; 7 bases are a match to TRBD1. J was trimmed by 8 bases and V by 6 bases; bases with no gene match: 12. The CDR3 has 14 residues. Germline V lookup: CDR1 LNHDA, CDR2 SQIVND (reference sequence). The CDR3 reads CASSAGTATKEAFF. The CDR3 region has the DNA TGTGCCAGTAGCGCCGGGACAGCAACCAAGGAAGCTTTCTTT.

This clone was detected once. The CDR3, as DNA: TGCAGCGTTGGCGGGGGAACAGATACGCAGTATTTT. Protein product: CSVGGGTDTQYF. The J gene is TRBJ2-3, the V gene TRBV29-1; TRBD2 agrees at 7 bases. Trimming at V came to 4 bases and at J to 3 bases, leaving 1 base not matched to a gene. This CDR3 spans 12 amino acids. CDR1 is SQVTM and CDR2 is ANQGSEA in the germline V gene.

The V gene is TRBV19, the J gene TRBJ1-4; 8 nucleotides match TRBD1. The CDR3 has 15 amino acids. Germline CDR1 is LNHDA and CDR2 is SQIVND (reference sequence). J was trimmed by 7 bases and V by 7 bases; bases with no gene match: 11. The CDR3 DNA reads TGTGCCAGTATGCAGGGGGCGGACTTCGGTGAAAAACTGTTTTTT. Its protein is CASMQGADFGEKLFF. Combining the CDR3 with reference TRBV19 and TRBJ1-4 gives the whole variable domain DGGITQSPKYLFRKEGQNVTLSCEQNLNHDAMYWYRQDPGQGLRLIYYSQIVNDFQKGDIAEGYSVSREKKESFPLTVTSAQKNPTAFYLCASMQGADFGEKLFFGSGTQLSVL.

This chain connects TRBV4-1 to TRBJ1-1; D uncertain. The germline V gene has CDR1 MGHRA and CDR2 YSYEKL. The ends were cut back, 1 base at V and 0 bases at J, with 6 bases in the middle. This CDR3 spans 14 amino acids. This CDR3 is CASSQAGVNTEAFF. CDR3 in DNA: TGCGCCAGCAGCCAAGCCGGGGTGAACACTGAAGCTTTCTTT.

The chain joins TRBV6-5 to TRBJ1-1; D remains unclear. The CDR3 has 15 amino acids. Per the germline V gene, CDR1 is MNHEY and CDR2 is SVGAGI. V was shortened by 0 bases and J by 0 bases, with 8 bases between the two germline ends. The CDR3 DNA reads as TGTGCCAGCAGTTACTCAACAAACATGAACACTGAAGCTTTCTTT. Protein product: CASSYSTNMNTEAFF.

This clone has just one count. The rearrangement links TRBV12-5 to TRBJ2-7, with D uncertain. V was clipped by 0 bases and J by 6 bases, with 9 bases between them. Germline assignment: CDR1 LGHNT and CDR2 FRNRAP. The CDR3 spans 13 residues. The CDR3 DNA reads TGTGCTAGTGGTTTGGTTTGGTCAGGCGAGCAGTACTTC. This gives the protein CASGLVWSGEQYF.

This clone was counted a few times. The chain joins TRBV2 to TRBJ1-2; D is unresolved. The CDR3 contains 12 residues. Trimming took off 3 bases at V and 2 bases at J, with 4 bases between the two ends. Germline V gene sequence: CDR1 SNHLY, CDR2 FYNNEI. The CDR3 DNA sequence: TGTGCCAGCAGTGATCAAAACTATGGCTACACCTTC. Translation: CASSDQNYGYTF.

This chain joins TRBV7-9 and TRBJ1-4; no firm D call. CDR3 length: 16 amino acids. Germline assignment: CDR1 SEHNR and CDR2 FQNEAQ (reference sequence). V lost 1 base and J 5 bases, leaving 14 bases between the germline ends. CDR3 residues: CASSLGGSGGNEKLFF. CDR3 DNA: TGTGCCAGCAGCTTAGGCGGGAGTGGAGGGAATGAAAAACTGTTTTTT.